The clone carrying this TCR beta chain occurred a few times. These data originate in a study of T cells after yellow fever vaccination. This CDR3 is built from 14 residues. Germline V gene sequence: CDR1 SGHVS, CDR2 FNYEAQ. Trimming stripped 1 base from V and 6 bases from J, with 11 bases between. TCRdb re-called the 5' RACE reads through MiXCR, storing one row per CDR3 protein. The table lists 250,000 to 300,000 distinct CDR3 sequences, roughly 5.2% of them singletons. This TCR came from a man aged 18 to 29 who received the YFV17D yellow fever vaccine. The J gene is TRBJ2-3, the V gene TRBV7-6; no firm D call. Sequenced material: CD4+ T cells sorted from PBMCs, taken on the day of the yellow fever booster vaccination. The DNA for the CDR3 is TGTGCCAGCAGCTTAGGACCTTCGTCCGATACGCAGTATTTT. It codes for CASSLGPSSDTQYF. Looking up the rest from reference TRBV7-6 and TRBJ2-3 gives the full variable domain: GAGVSQSPRYKVTKRGQDVALRCDPISGHVSLYWYRQALGQGPEFLTYFNYEAQQDKSGLPNDRFSAERPEGSISTLTIQRTEQRDSAMYRCASSLGPSSDTQYFGPGTRLTVL.